Presented here are 19 T cell receptor beta chains from one specimen sequenced in a study of siplizumab effects on memory and regulatory T cells (dated by TCRdb to between 2018 and 2021). The library was made by the immunoSEQ multiplex PCR assay. Entries here come from immuneACCESS through TCRdb and include only in-frame sequences with V and J called. Some clones fail to appear in such tables; in the studies checked, an unresolved V gene covers under half of the shortfall, and the cause of the remainder is unknown. The sample profile shows roughly 100,000 clones; about 92% of them were found once. Approximately 0.3% of the sample is in the top ten clones. The sequencing input was CD4+ T cells sorted from blood. Receptors were obtained from a human donor in good health.

V usage is TRBV28 and J usage is TRBJ2-1, with 9 bases aligning to TRBD2. This CDR3 comprises 17 residues. V was pared by 6 bases and J by 5 bases, with 14 bases of the junction left unmatched. Germline V CDR1 and CDR2: MDHEN, SYDVKM. For the CDR3, the DNA is TGTGCCAGCAGCCCACGAGGGCTAGCGGGAAGAAACAATGAGCAGTTCTTC. It yields the protein CASSPRGLAGRNNEQFF. Combining the CDR3 with reference TRBV28 and TRBJ2-1 gives the whole variable domain DVKVTQSSRYLVKRTGEKVFLECVQDMDHENMFWYRQDPGLGLRLIYFSYDVKMKEKGDIPEGYSVSREKKERFSLILESASTNQTSMYLCASSPRGLAGRNNEQFFGPGTRLTVL.

This sequence joins TRBV18 and TRBJ2-7; 7 nucleotides line up with TRBD1. This CDR3 region has 12 residues. V lost 5 bases to trimming and J lost 8 bases; unmatched junction nucleotides: 6. Germline V lookup: CDR1 KGHSH, CDR2 LQKENI. The CDR3 DNA follows: TGTGCCAGCTCAGACACAGGGGATAAGCAGTACTTC. It encodes CASSDTGDKQYF.

The J gene is TRBJ2-5, the V gene TRBV30; TRBD1 matches 8 bases. The CDR3 has 18 amino acids. Germline CDR1 is GTSNPN and CDR2 is SVGIG (reference sequence). The V and J ends lost 1 base and 5 bases, in that order; junction bases with no gene match: 18. CDR3 region: CAWSDVRARAGGVETQYF. The CDR3 DNA follows: TGTGCCTGGAGTGATGTAAGGGCCCGGGCAGGGGGCGTTGAGACCCAGTACTTC.

The rearrangement links TRBV2 to TRBJ1-5; 9 bases are a match to TRBD1. V dropped 6 bases and J dropped 5; count of bases not matched to a gene: 5. The CDR3 totals 14 residues. CDR1 is SNHLY and CDR2 is FYNNEI in the germline V gene. The CDR3 nucleotides are TGTGCCAGCAGAGAGGGACAGGGATATCAGCCCCAGCATTTT. This gives the protein CASREGQGYQPQHF.

The gene calls are TRBV27 and TRBJ2-1; 11 bases agree with TRBD1. V lost 6 bases to trimming and J lost 8 bases; unmatched junction nucleotides: 9. CDR1 MNHEY and CDR2 SMNVEV come from the germline V gene (reference sequence). CDR3 length: 15 residues. The CDR3 sequence is CASRPGQGVRDEQFF. The DNA of the CDR3 is TGTGCCAGCAGACCGGGACAGGGGGTCAGGGATGAGCAGTTCTTC.

This clone has only one observation. The gene calls are TRBV29-1 and TRBJ2-7, with D hard to call. The CDR3 totals 12 residues. Trimming stripped 4 bases from V and 4 bases from J, with 11 bases between. CDR1 SQVTM and CDR2 ANQGSEA come from the germline V gene. CDR3 bases: TGCAGCGTTGGTGTAGTTTCGTACGAGCAGTACTTC. It translates to CSVGVVSYEQYF.

This clone was seen only once. The J gene is TRBJ2-1, the V gene TRBV29-1; 12 bases align to TRBD2. Germline V CDR1 and CDR2: SQVTM, ANQGSEA. The CDR3 consists of 14 residues. V shed 5 bases, J shed 4 bases, and the junction held 3 bases outside the gene matches. The CDR3 spells CSVRTSGVYNEQFF. The DNA for the CDR3 is TGCAGCGTTCGGACTAGCGGGGTTTACAATGAGCAGTTCTTC.

V is TRBV5-1 and J is TRBJ2-3, with 13 bases matching TRBD2. Trimming cost V 7 bases and J 2 bases; bases outside gene matches: 4. The CDR3 is made up of 15 amino acids. The germline V gene encodes CDR1 SGHRS and CDR2 YFSETQ. DNA for the CDR3: TGCGCCAGCCGGGGACTAGCGGGGCCCACAGATACGCAGTATTTT. Protein sequence: CASRGLAGPTDTQYF. The full variable domain, its missing parts supplied by reference TRBV5-1 and TRBJ2-3, is KAGVTQTPRYLIKTRGQQVTLSCSPISGHRSVSWYQQTPGQGLQFLFEYFSETQRNKGNFPGRFSGRQFSNSRSEMNVSTLELGDSALYLCASRGLAGPTDTQYFGPGTRLTVL.

The chain couples TRBV30 to TRBJ1-1; no firm D call. The CDR3 contains 13 residues. Looked up from germline, CDR1 is GTSNPN and CDR2 is SVGIG (reference sequence). The V gene lost 0 bases and the J gene lost 0 bases, with 5 bases spanning the gap. CDR3 sequence: CAWSVQMNTEAFF. The CDR3 DNA is TGTGCCTGGAGTGTACAGATGAACACTGAAGCTTTCTTT.

The chain combines TRBV4-1 with TRBJ1-2; no firm D call. V lost 1 base, J lost 0 bases, and 15 bases lay in between. Germline-derived CDR1 and CDR2 are MGHRA and YSYEKL. The CDR3 runs 17 residues. This chain's CDR3 is CASSQGPIGSSNYGYTF. CDR3 DNA: TGCGCCAGCAGCCAAGGTCCGATAGGGAGTTCTAACTATGGCTACACCTTC.

At least ten counts were recorded for this clone. An end of the junction does not agree with germline; a read error may underlie this. The J gene is TRBJ1-5, the V gene TRBV6-5, with D hard to call. Germline CDR1 and CDR2: MNHEY and SVGAGI. This CDR3 region has 13 residues. This chain's CDR3 is CASSDSVYQPQHF. In DNA, the CDR3 is TGTGCCAGCAGTGACTCAGTGTATCAGCCCCAGCATTTT.

The chain employs TRBV11-3 and TRBJ1-1; D call uncertain. CDR1 and CDR2 (germline): SGHNT, YENEEA. The CDR3 contains 15 residues. The V gene lost 3 bases and the J gene lost 1 base, with 12 bases spanning the gap. The CDR3 DNA follows: TGTGCCAGCAGCTTCCTCCAAGGGAAGAACACTGAAGCTTTCTTT. Translation: CASSFLQGKNTEAFF.

The V gene is TRBV7-9, the J gene TRBJ2-7; D may be TRBD1 (6 bases). This CDR3 has 13 residues. CDR1 SEHNR and CDR2 FQNEAQ come from the germline V gene (reference sequence). Trimming took 7 bases from V and 2 from J, leaving 12 bases between them. The CDR3 spells CASTAGQTYEQYF. In DNA form, the CDR3 reads TGTGCCAGCACCGCCGGACAGACCTACGAGCAGTACTTC. Complete variable domain (other parts from reference TRBV7-9 and TRBJ2-7): DTGVSQNPRHKITKRGQNVTFRCDPISEHNRLYWYRQTLGQGPEFLTYFQNEAQLEKSRLLSDRFSAERPKGSFSTLEIQRTEQGDSAMYLCASTAGQTYEQYFGPGTRLTVT.

This clone was picked up one time. The chain couples TRBV19 to TRBJ2-3; 14 bases map to TRBD2. Germline assignment: CDR1 LNHDA and CDR2 SQIVND (reference sequence). V gave up 5 bases and J gave up 6 bases; unmatched junction bases: 7. The CDR3 has 16 amino acids. The CDR3 loop reads CASSSRLAGGLDTQYF. The CDR3 bases are TGTGCCAGTAGTTCCCGACTAGCGGGGGGGCTGGATACGCAGTATTTT.

The chain joins TRBV30 to TRBJ1-3; tentatively, D is TRBD1 (5 bases). Germline V CDR1 and CDR2: GTSNPN, SVGIG (reference sequence). The V gene lost 6 bases and the J gene lost 0 bases, with 24 bases spanning the gap. CDR3 length equals 18 residues. The chain's CDR3 is CACDTRREPTYSGNTIYF. In nucleotides, the CDR3 is TGTGCCTGCGATACCCGCAGGGAGCCTACTTACTCTGGAAACACCATATATTTT. Combining the CDR3 with reference TRBV30 and TRBJ1-3 gives the whole variable domain SQTIHQWPATLVQPVGSPLSLECTVEGTSNPNLYWYRQAAGRGLQLLFYSVGIGQISSEVPQNLSASRPQDRQFILSSKKLLLSDSGFYLCACDTRREPTYSGNTIYFGEGSWLTVV.

This chain connects TRBV18 to TRBJ2-7; D unclear. The ends were cut back, 3 bases at V and 7 bases at J, with 7 bases in the middle. Germline V gene sequence: CDR1 KGHSH, CDR2 LQKENI. The CDR3 covers 11 residues. This chain's CDR3 is CASSPELEQYF. For the CDR3, the DNA is TGTGCCAGCTCACCCGAGTTGGAGCAGTACTTC.

J is TRBJ2-1 and V is TRBV7-2; D remains ambiguous. Germline CDR1 SGHTA, CDR2 FQGNSA. CDR3 length: 15 amino acids. The V and J ends lost 1 base and 9 bases respectively, with 16 bases between them. The CDR3 sequence: CASSLVVAAGTEQFF. CDR3 nucleotides: TGTGCCAGCAGCTTAGTGGTAGCCGCAGGAACTGAGCAGTTCTTC.

The chain joins TRBV5-1 to TRBJ2-5, with TRBD2 as a possible D gene (5 bases). Germline values: CDR1 SGHRS, CDR2 YFSETQ. V lost 4 bases and J 1 base, leaving 11 bases between the germline ends. The length of the CDR3 is 14 residues. The CDR3 here is CASSPERSQETQYF. CDR3 in DNA: TGCGCCAGCAGCCCCGAGCGGAGCCAAGAGACCCAGTACTTC. Drawing the rest from reference TRBV5-1 and TRBJ2-5, the complete variable domain is KAGVTQTPRYLIKTRGQQVTLSCSPISGHRSVSWYQQTPGQGLQFLFEYFSETQRNKGNFPGRFSGRQFSNSRSEMNVSTLELGDSALYLCASSPERSQETQYFGPGTRLLVL.

The rearrangement joins TRBV11-2 to TRBJ1-1, with D perhaps TRBD1 (6 bases). The V gene lost 1 base and the J gene lost 0 bases, with 12 bases spanning the gap. Germline V lookup: CDR1 SGHAT, CDR2 FQNNGV. There are 16 residues in the CDR3. The CDR3: CASSLGQVYLNTEAFF. The DNA for the CDR3 is TGTGCCAGCAGCTTAGGACAGGTCTATCTGAACACTGAAGCTTTCTTT.